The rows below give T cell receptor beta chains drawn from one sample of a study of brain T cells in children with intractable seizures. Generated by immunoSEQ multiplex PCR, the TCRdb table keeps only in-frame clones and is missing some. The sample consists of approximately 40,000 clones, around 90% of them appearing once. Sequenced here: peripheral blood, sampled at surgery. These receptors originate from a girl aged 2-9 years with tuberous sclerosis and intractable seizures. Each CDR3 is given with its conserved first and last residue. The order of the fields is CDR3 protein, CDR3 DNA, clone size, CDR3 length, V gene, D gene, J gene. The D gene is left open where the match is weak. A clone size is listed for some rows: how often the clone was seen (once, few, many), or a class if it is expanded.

CASSLGQRLVSGANVLTF,TGTGCCAGCAGCTTGGGACAGCGGCTTGTGTCTGGGGCCAACGTCCTGACTTTC,.,18,TRBV9,TRBD1,TRBJ2-6
CASGILGDTQYF,TGTGCTAGTGGTATTCTTGGAGATACGCAGTATTTT,.,12,TRBV12-5,.,TRBJ2-3
CASSLRRGETQYF,TGTGCCAGCAGCTTAAGACGAGGGGAGACCCAGTACTTC,.,13,TRBV7-3,.,TRBJ2-5
CSARDRDGAFF,TGCAGTGCTAGAGATCGGGACGGAGCTTTCTTT,.,11,TRBV20-1,.,TRBJ1-1
CASSSRGWGDSTEAFF,TGTGCCAGCAGTTCGCGAGGATGGGGGGATAGCACTGAAGCTTTCTTT,once,16,TRBV6-6,.,TRBJ1-1
CATAGTMVGNTIYF,TGTGCCACCGCCGGGACAATGGTTGGAAACACCATATATTTT,.,14,TRBV10-3,.,TRBJ1-3
CATSDPQGGYYGYTF,TGTGCCACCAGTGACCCGCAGGGGGGGTACTATGGCTACACCTTC,.,15,TRBV24-1,TRBD1,TRBJ1-2
CASSFNRGPNEKLFF,TGTGCCAGCAGTTTTAACAGGGGGCCTAATGAAAAACTGTTTTTT,.,15,TRBV28,TRBD1,TRBJ1-4
CATSDSKYEQYF,TGTGCCACCAGTGATTCCAAATACGAGCAGTACTTC,.,12,TRBV24-1,.,TRBJ2-7
CASSQDSVAQNQPQHF,TGCGCCAGCAGCCAAGATTCAGTGGCACAGAATCAGCCCCAGCATTTT,.,16,TRBV4-1,.,TRBJ1-5
CASSVGLDHYGYTF,TGTGCCAGCAGCGTAGGTTTAGATCACTATGGCTACACCTTC,.,14,TRBV9,.,TRBJ1-2
CASSPPGTVQRMNTEAFF,TGTGCCAGCTCACCACCAGGGACAGTCCAAAGGATGAACACTGAAGCTTTCTTT,.,18,TRBV18,TRBD1,TRBJ1-1
CASSETTLSLSGANVLTF,TGTGCCAGCAGCGAGACCACACTTAGCCTCTCTGGGGCCAACGTCCTGACTTTC,.,18,TRBV2,.,TRBJ2-6
CASSLWTGGSYNEQFF,TGTGCCAGCAGCTTATGGACAGGGGGCTCCTACAATGAGCAGTTCTTC,.,16,TRBV7-6,TRBD1,TRBJ2-1
CASSLFGDTQYF,TGTGCCAGCAGCCTCTTCGGGGATACGCAGTATTTT,.,12,TRBV3-1/TRBV3-2,.,TRBJ2-3
CASIKGAETQYF,TGTGCCAGCATCAAGGGGGCGGAGACCCAGTACTTC,once,12,TRBV21-1,.,TRBJ2-5
CASSQAGQPNQPQHF,TGTGCCAGCAGCCAAGCTGGGCAGCCCAATCAGCCCCAGCATTTT,.,15,TRBV3-1/TRBV3-2,.,TRBJ1-5
CATHPGENGYTF,TGTGCCACTCACCCAGGGGAAAATGGCTACACCTTC,.,12,TRBV7-9,.,TRBJ1-2
CASSRGQGYGYTF,TGTGCCAGCAGTCGGGGACAGGGGTATGGCTACACCTTC,.,13,TRBV27,TRBD1,TRBJ1-2
CASSLVQGELFF,TGTGCCAGCAGCTTAGTACAAGGGGAGCTGTTTTTT,.,12,TRBV9,.,TRBJ2-2
CATRGRANQPQHF,TGTGCCACCCGCGGCAGGGCTAATCAGCCCCAGCATTTT,.,13,TRBV24-1,.,TRBJ1-5
CASSVDPGLTTGELFF,TGTGCCAGCAGCGTTGATCCGGGACTCACAACCGGGGAGCTGTTTTTT,.,16,TRBV9,.,TRBJ2-2
CASLLRGQGAGELFF,TGTGCCAGCTTACTTAGGGGACAGGGGGCCGGGGAGCTGTTTTTT,.,15,TRBV7-2,TRBD1,TRBJ2-2
CASSQLAGDYNEQFF,TGCGCCAGCAGCCAACTAGCGGGGGATTACAATGAGCAGTTCTTC,.,15,TRBV4-1,TRBD2,TRBJ2-1
CATSRDPASTGRGTEAFF,TGTGCCACCAGCAGAGATCCGGCGTCGACAGGGCGAGGGACTGAAGCTTTCTTT,.,18,TRBV15,TRBD1,TRBJ1-1
CASSQELGDSNPYGYTF,TGTGCCAGCAGCCAAGAGTTGGGGGACAGCAACCCCTATGGCTACACCTTC,.,17,TRBV3-1/TRBV3-2,TRBD1,TRBJ1-2
CASSEARGTVETQYF,TGTGCCAGCAGTGAAGCAAGGGGAACCGTAGAGACCCAGTACTTC,.,15,TRBV6-1,.,TRBJ2-5
CAWSGMNTEAFF,TGTGCCTGGAGCGGGATGAACACTGAAGCTTTCTTT,few,12,TRBV30,.,TRBJ1-1
CATSDSDRENGYTF,TGTGCCACCAGTGATTCGGACAGGGAAAATGGCTACACCTTC,.,14,TRBV24-1,TRBD1,TRBJ1-2
CASGPGMNTEAFF,TGTGCCAGCGGGCCGGGAATGAACACTGAAGCTTTCTTT,.,13,TRBV5-6,.,TRBJ1-1
CAWSVGKGEAFF,TGTGCCTGGAGTGTAGGAAAGGGTGAAGCTTTCTTT,.,12,TRBV30,.,TRBJ1-1
CASSRGTGPNSPLHF,TGCGCCAGCAGCCGGGGGACAGGGCCCAATTCACCCCTCCACTTT,.,15,TRBV4-1,TRBD1,TRBJ1-6
CARSENRDTDTQYF,TGTGCCAGAAGCGAGAACAGGGACACAGATACGCAGTATTTT,.,14,TRBV5-3,.,TRBJ2-3
CASSPPRGSGQGNTGELFF,TGTGCCAGCAGCCCGCCGCGAGGGTCGGGACAGGGGAACACCGGGGAGCTGTTTTTT,.,19,TRBV7-9,TRBD1,TRBJ2-2
CASSNEQVWVSTF,TGTGCCAGCAGTAACGAACAGGTTTGGGTTAGCACCTTC,.,13,TRBV28,.,TRBJ1-2
CASSLGGLDYNEQFF,TGCGCCAGCAGCTTGGGTGGGCTAGATTACAATGAGCAGTTCTTC,.,15,TRBV5-1,.,TRBJ2-1
CASSTKTGYNSPLHF,TGTGCCAGCAGCACTAAGACAGGTTATAATTCACCCCTCCACTTT,once,15,TRBV9,.,TRBJ1-6
CASSPGGGRHTEAFF,TGTGCCAGCTCCCCCGGGGGGGGCAGACACACTGAAGCTTTCTTT,.,15,TRBV18,.,TRBJ1-1
CASSGLERNTIYF,TGTGCCAGCAGCGGGTTAGAGAGAAACACCATATATTTT,.,13,TRBV9,.,TRBJ1-3
CASSENRGRDTQYF,TGTGCCAGCAGTGAAAACAGGGGGAGAGATACGCAGTATTTT,.,14,TRBV6-1,TRBD1,TRBJ2-3
CATSRSGARQETQYF,TGTGCCACCAGCAGATCCGGGGCCCGCCAAGAGACCCAGTACTTC,.,15,TRBV15,.,TRBJ2-5
CASSGGGLTEAFF,TGTGCCAGCAGCGGGGGGGGGCTAACTGAAGCTTTCTTT,.,13,TRBV5-4,.,TRBJ1-1
CAWSADLGLPTNTGELFF,TGTGCCTGGAGTGCCGACCTGGGACTCCCAACGAACACCGGGGAGCTGTTTTTT,.,18,TRBV30,.,TRBJ2-2
CASSHRVQETQYF,TGCGCCAGCAGTCACAGGGTCCAAGAGACCCAGTACTTC,.,13,TRBV10-1,.,TRBJ2-5
CASSFGGSYNEQFF,TGCGCCAGCAGCTTCGGGGGCTCCTACAATGAGCAGTTCTTC,.,14,TRBV5-1,.,TRBJ2-1